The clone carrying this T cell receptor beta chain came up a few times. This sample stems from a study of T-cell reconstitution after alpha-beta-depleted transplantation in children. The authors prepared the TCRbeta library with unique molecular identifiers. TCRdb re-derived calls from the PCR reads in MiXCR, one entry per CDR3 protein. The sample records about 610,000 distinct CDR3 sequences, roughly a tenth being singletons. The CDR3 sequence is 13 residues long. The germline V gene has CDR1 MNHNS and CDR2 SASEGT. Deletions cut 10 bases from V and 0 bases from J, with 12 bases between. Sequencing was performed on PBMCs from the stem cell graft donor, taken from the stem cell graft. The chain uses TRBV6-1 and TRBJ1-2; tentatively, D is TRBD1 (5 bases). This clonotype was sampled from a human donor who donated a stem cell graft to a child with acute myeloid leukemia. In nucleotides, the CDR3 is TGTGCCACCCATCGGGACGCTAACTATGGCTACACCTTC. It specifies CATHRDANYGYTF.